The rows below give T cell receptor beta chains drawn from one sample of a study of blood T cells in healthy people across ages. TCRdb recomputed calls from the 5' RACE reads with MiXCR, one row per CDR3 protein. The sample lists about 510,000 distinct CDR3 sequences, approximately 26% occurring once. The same data also went into a second study, on T cells of mothers and their children.

Sample: blood. The receptors come from a boy between 2 and 10 years old in good health. The CDR3 runs from the conserved cysteine through the conserved F or W. A D gene is named only where the DNA matches it firmly. Only part of the rows carry a size: once, few, many, or a class if the clone is expanded.

cdr3_nt: TGTGCCAGCAGGAAAGACACGTCCTGGGGTTCACCCCTCCACTTT
cdr3_aa: CASRKDTSWGSPLHF
j_call: TRBJ1-6
v_call: TRBV7-2
d_call: -
clone_size: few

cdr3_nt: TGCGCCAGCAGTCCGACAGGGGGCTTATACACCGGGGAGCTGTTTTTT
cdr3_aa: CASSPTGGLYTGELFF
j_call: TRBJ2-2
v_call: TRBV4-3
d_call: TRBD1
clone_size: -

cdr3_nt: TGTGCCAGCAGTTTCAATACAGGGCGTCAGTTCTTC
cdr3_aa: CASSFNTGRQFF
j_call: TRBJ2-1
v_call: TRBV27
d_call: -
clone_size: -

cdr3_nt: TGTGCCAGCAGCTTAGCAAGGACTAGCGGGGAAGAGACCCAGTACTTC
cdr3_aa: CASSLARTSGEETQYF
j_call: TRBJ2-5
v_call: TRBV7-9
d_call: TRBD2
clone_size: few

cdr3_nt: TGTGCCAGCAGCCAAGGACGTCAGGGGGGCTTCAACCAAGAGACCCAGTACTTC
cdr3_aa: CASSQGRQGGFNQETQYF
j_call: TRBJ2-5
v_call: TRBV3-1
d_call: -
clone_size: -

cdr3_nt: TGTGCCAGCAGGACAGGTTGGGGGAAAAACACTGAAGCTTTCTTT
cdr3_aa: CASRTGWGKNTEAFF
j_call: TRBJ1-1
v_call: TRBV7-8
d_call: -
clone_size: -

cdr3_nt: TGTGCTAGTGGTATACAGGGGTACACTGAAGCTTTCTTT
cdr3_aa: CASGIQGYTEAFF
j_call: TRBJ1-1
v_call: TRBV12-5
d_call: TRBD1
clone_size: -

cdr3_nt: TGCGCCAGCAGCCTGACAGGGATTTACGAGACCCAGTACTTC
cdr3_aa: CASSLTGIYETQYF
j_call: TRBJ2-5
v_call: TRBV5-1
d_call: TRBD1
clone_size: -

cdr3_nt: TGTGCCAGCAGCCTTAGCGGGATTAGCACAGATACGCAGTATTTT
cdr3_aa: CASSLSGISTDTQYF
j_call: TRBJ2-3
v_call: TRBV7-2
d_call: TRBD2
clone_size: -

cdr3_nt: TGCGCCAGCAGCTCAGGACAAAGTAGAGCTCGCTATGGCTACACCTTC
cdr3_aa: CASSSGQSRARYGYTF
j_call: TRBJ1-2
v_call: TRBV5-1
d_call: -
clone_size: few

cdr3_nt: TGTGCCAGCAGTTACTTGAGCTCCTACGAGCAGTACTTC
cdr3_aa: CASSYLSSYEQYF
j_call: TRBJ2-7
v_call: TRBV6-2/TRBV6-3
d_call: -
clone_size: few

cdr3_nt: TGCAGTGCTGCACTAGCGAGAGTCCAAGAGACCCAGTACTTC
cdr3_aa: CSAALARVQETQYF
j_call: TRBJ2-5
v_call: TRBV20-1
d_call: TRBD2
clone_size: -

cdr3_nt: TGTGCCAGCAGCAGTACTAGCGGGAGGGCCGGAGTTTTTTACAATGAGCAGTTCTTC
cdr3_aa: CASSSTSGRAGVFYNEQFF
j_call: TRBJ2-1
v_call: TRBV14
d_call: TRBD2
clone_size: few

cdr3_nt: TGTGCCAGCACTAGACAGGGGGTGAACACTGAAGCTTTCTTT
cdr3_aa: CASTRQGVNTEAFF
j_call: TRBJ1-1
v_call: TRBV27
d_call: TRBD1
clone_size: few

cdr3_nt: TGCAGTGCTGAGACGGGACAGCTCATGAACACTGAAGCTTTCTTT
cdr3_aa: CSAETGQLMNTEAFF
j_call: TRBJ1-1
v_call: TRBV20-1
d_call: TRBD1
clone_size: -

cdr3_nt: TGTGCCAGCACCCGGGCCTACGAGCAGTACTTC
cdr3_aa: CASTRAYEQYF
j_call: TRBJ2-7
v_call: TRBV2
d_call: -
clone_size: few

cdr3_nt: TGCAGCGTCGAGTCCCACCAACTAGCGTACCAAGAGACCCAGTACTTC
cdr3_aa: CSVESHQLAYQETQYF
j_call: TRBJ2-5
v_call: TRBV29-1
d_call: TRBD2
clone_size: few

cdr3_nt: TGCGCCAGCAGCTTGGAGGCGGGAGGTCGCAATGAGCAGTTCTTC
cdr3_aa: CASSLEAGGRNEQFF
j_call: TRBJ2-1
v_call: TRBV5-1
d_call: TRBD2
clone_size: many

cdr3_nt: TGTGCCAGCAGGCCTCCTCAGGGTTTGTTGACAGATACGCAGTATTTT
cdr3_aa: CASRPPQGLLTDTQYF
j_call: TRBJ2-3
v_call: TRBV12-3/TRBV12-4
d_call: -
clone_size: few

cdr3_nt: TGCGCCAGCAGCCAAGCCCCCCAGACAGGGCAAGAGACCCAGTACTTC
cdr3_aa: CASSQAPQTGQETQYF
j_call: TRBJ2-5
v_call: TRBV4-1
d_call: TRBD1
clone_size: -

cdr3_nt: TGTGCCAGCAGCTTAGGGGGACCACCAGATACGCAGTATTTT
cdr3_aa: CASSLGGPPDTQYF
j_call: TRBJ2-3
v_call: TRBV7-3
d_call: -
clone_size: many

cdr3_nt: TGCGCCAGCAGTTGGAGGGCGGATTTCGAGCAGTACTTC
cdr3_aa: CASSWRADFEQYF
j_call: TRBJ2-7
v_call: TRBV5-1
d_call: -
clone_size: -

cdr3_nt: TGTGCCAGCAGTTTGAGGGTGTCAGATACGCAGTATTTT
cdr3_aa: CASSLRVSDTQYF
j_call: TRBJ2-3
v_call: TRBV12-3/TRBV12-4
d_call: -
clone_size: few

cdr3_nt: TGTGCCAGCAGTGAAAATTCCGGGACAGGGAACACTGAAGCTTTCTTT
cdr3_aa: CASSENSGTGNTEAFF
j_call: TRBJ1-1
v_call: TRBV6-1
d_call: TRBD1
clone_size: -

cdr3_nt: TGTGCCAGCAGCTTAGAGGGCGGGGGCGAGTTCTTGTTGACGCAGTATTTT
cdr3_aa: CASSLEGGGEFLLTQYF
j_call: TRBJ2-3
v_call: TRBV11-2
d_call: -
clone_size: -

cdr3_nt: TGCAGTGCCCCCGGGACCCCCGCCCAAGAGACCCAGTACTTC
cdr3_aa: CSAPGTPAQETQYF
j_call: TRBJ2-5
v_call: TRBV20-1
d_call: -
clone_size: -